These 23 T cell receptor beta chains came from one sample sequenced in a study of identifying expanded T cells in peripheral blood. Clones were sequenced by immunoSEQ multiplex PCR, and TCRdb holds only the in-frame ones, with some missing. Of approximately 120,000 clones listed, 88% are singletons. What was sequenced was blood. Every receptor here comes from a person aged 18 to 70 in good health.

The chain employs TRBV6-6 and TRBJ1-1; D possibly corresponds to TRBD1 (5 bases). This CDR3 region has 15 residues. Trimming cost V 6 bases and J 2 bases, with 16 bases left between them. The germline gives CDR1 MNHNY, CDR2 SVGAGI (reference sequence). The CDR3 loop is CASSPRDRANTEAFF. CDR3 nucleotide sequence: TGTGCCAGCAGCCCACGAGACAGAGCAAACACTGAAGCTTTCTTT.

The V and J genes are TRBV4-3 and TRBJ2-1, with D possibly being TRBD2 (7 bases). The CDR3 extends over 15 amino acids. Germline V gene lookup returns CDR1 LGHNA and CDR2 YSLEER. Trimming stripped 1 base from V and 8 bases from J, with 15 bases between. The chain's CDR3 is CASSQAGGASDEQFF. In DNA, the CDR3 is TGCGCCAGCAGCCAAGCTGGGGGGGCCTCGGATGAGCAGTTCTTC.

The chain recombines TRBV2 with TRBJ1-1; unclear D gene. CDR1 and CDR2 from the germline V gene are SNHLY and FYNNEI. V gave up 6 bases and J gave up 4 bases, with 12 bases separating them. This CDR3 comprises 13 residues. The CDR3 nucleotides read TGTGCCAGCAGCGGCACGTGGGGCACTGAAGCTTTCTTT. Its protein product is CASSGTWGTEAFF.

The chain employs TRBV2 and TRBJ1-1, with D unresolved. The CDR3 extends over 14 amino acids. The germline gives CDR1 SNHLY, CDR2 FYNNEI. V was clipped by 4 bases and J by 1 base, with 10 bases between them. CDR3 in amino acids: CASSVVGQNTEAFF. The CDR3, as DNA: TGTGCCAGCAGTGTTGTAGGGCAGAACACTGAAGCTTTCTTT. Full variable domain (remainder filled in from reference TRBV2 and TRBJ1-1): EPEVTQTPSHQVTQMGQEVILRCVPISNHLYFYWYRQILGQKVEFLVSFYNNEISEKSEIFDDQFSVERPDGSNFTLKIRSTKLEDSAMYFCASSVVGQNTEAFFGQGTRLTVV.

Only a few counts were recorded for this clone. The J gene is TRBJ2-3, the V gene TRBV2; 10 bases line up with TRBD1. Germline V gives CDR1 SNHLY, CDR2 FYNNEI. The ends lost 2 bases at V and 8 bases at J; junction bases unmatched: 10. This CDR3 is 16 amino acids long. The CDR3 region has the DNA TGTGCCAGCAGTGAATCTGCGACAGGGGGCGTGGGTACGCAGTATTTT. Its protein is CASSESATGGVGTQYF.

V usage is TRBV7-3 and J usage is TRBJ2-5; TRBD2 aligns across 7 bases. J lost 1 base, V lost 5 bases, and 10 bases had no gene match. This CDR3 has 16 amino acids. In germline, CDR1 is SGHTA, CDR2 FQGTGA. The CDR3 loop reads CASSPSGVGLQETQYF. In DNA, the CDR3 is TGTGCCAGCAGCCCTAGCGGCGTGGGTCTCCAAGAGACCCAGTACTTC. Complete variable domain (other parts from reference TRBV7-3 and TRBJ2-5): GAGVSQTPSNKVTEKGKYVELRCDPISGHTALYWYRQSLGQGPEFLIYFQGTGAADDSGLPNDRFFAVRPEGSVSTLKIQRTERGDSAVYLCASSPSGVGLQETQYFGPGTRLLVL.

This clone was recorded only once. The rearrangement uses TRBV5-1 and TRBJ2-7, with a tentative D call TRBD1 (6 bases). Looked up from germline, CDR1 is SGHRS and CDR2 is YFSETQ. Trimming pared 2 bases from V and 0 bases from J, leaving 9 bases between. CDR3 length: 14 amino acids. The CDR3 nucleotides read TGCGCCAGCAGCTTAGGACAGCTCTCCTACGAGCAGTACTTC. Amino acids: CASSLGQLSYEQYF.

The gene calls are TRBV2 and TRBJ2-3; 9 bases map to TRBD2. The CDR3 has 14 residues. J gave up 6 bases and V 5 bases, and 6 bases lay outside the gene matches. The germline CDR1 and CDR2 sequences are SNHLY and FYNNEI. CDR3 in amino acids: CASSIAGAGDTQYF. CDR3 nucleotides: TGTGCCAGCAGTATAGCGGGAGCTGGGGATACGCAGTATTTT.

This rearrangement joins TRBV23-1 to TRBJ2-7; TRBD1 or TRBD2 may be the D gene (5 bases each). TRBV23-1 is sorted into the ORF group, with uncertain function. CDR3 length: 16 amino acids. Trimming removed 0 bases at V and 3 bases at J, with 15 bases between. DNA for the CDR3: TGCGCCAGCAGTCAATCCGGGGCGGGCTTGGACTACGAGCAGTACTTC. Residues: CASSQSGAGLDYEQYF.

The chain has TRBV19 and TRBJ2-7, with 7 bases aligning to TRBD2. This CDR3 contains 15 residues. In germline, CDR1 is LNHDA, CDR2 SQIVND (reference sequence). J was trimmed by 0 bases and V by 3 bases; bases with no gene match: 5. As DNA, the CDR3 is TGTGCCAGTAGTATCGGGGGGTACCCCTCCTACGAGCAGTACTTC. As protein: CASSIGGYPSYEQYF.

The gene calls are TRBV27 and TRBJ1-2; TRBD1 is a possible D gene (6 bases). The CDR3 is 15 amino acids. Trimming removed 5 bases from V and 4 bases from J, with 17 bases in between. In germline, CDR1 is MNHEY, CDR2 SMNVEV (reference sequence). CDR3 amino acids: CASSLSRGGGYGYTF. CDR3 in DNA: TGTGCCAGCAGTCTTTCAAGGGGAGGGGGCTATGGCTACACCTTC.

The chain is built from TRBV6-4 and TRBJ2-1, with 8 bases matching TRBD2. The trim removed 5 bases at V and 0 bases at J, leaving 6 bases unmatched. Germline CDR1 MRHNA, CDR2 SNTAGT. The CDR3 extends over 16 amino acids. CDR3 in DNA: TGTGCCAGCAGTAGAGGACGGGAGGGCTCCTACAATGAGCAGTTCTTC. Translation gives CASSRGREGSYNEQFF.

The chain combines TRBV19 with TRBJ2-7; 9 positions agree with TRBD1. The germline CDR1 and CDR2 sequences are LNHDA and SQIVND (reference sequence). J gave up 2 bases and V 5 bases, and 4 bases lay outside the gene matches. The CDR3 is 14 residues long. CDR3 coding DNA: TGTGCCAGTAGTGACCGGGACAGGGCCTACGAGCAGTACTTC. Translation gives CASSDRDRAYEQYF. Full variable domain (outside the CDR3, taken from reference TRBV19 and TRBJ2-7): DGGITQSPKYLFRKEGQNVTLSCEQNLNHDAMYWYRQDPGQGLRLIYYSQIVNDFQKGDIAEGYSVSREKKESFPLTVTSAQKNPTAFYLCASSDRDRAYEQYFGPGTRLTVT.

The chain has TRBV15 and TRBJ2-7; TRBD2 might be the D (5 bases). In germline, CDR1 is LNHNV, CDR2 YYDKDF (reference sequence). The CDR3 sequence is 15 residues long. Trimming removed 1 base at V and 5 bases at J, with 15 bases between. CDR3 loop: CATSRGERGVNEQYF. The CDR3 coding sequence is TGTGCCACCAGCAGAGGTGAACGGGGAGTTAACGAGCAGTACTTC.

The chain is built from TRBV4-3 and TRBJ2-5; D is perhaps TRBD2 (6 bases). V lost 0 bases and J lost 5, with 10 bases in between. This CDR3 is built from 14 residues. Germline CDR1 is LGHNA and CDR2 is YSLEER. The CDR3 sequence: CASSQDLAGETQYF. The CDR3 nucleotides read TGCGCCAGCAGCCAAGATCTTGCGGGGGAGACCCAGTACTTC.

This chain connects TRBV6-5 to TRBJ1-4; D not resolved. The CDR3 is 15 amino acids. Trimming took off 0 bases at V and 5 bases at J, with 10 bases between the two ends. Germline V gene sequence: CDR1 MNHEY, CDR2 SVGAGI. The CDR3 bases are TGTGCCAGCAGTTACTCTGGCAGGCCGAATGAAAAACTGTTTTTT. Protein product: CASSYSGRPNEKLFF.

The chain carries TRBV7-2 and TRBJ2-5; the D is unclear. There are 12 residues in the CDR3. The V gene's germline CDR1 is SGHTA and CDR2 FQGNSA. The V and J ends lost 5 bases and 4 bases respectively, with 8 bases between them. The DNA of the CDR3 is TGTGCCAGCAGCCTGGTTGGAGAGACCCAGTACTTC. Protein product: CASSLVGETQYF.

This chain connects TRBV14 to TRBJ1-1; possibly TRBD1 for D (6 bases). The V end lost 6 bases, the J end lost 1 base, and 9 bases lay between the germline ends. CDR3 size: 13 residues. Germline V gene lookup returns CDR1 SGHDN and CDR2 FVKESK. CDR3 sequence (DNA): TGTGCCAGCAGTTGGACAGCGAACACTGAAGCTTTCTTT. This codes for CASSWTANTEAFF.

Here the CDR3 reads CASSNLRETQYF. CDR3 DNA: TGTGCCAGCAGTAACTTAAGGGAGACCCAGTACTTC. This chain joins TRBV6-5 and TRBJ2-5; D uncertain. The germline V gene encodes CDR1 MNHEY and CDR2 SVGAGI. This CDR3 spans 12 amino acids. V lost 5 bases and J lost 5, with 9 bases in between.

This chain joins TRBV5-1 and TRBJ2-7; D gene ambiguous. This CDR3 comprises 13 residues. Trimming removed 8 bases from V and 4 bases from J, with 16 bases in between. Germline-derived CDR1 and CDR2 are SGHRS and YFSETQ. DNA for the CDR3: TGCGCCAGTACGGACGGTTACCTTTACGAGCAGTACTTC. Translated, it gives CASTDGYLYEQYF.

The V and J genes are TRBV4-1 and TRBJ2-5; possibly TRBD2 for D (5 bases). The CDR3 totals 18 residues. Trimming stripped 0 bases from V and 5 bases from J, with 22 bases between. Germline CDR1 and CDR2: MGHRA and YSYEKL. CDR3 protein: CASSQEGSGLGDGETQYF. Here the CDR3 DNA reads TGCGCCAGCAGCCAAGAAGGAAGCGGTCTCGGGGATGGGGAGACCCAGTACTTC.

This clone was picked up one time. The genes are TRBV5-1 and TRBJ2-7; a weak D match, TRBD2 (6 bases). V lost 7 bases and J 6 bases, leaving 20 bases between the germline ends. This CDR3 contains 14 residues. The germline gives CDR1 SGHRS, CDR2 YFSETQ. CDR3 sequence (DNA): TGCGCCAGCTCCATAACTCCGGGAGCCGGCGAGCAGTACTTC. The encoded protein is CASSITPGAGEQYF.

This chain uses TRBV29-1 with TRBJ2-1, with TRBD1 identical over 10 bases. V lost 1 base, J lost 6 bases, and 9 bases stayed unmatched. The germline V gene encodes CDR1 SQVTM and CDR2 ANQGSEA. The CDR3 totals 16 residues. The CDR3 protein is CSVEGLDRGRLNEQFF. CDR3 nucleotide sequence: TGCAGCGTTGAAGGGTTAGACAGGGGGCGACTCAATGAGCAGTTCTTC.